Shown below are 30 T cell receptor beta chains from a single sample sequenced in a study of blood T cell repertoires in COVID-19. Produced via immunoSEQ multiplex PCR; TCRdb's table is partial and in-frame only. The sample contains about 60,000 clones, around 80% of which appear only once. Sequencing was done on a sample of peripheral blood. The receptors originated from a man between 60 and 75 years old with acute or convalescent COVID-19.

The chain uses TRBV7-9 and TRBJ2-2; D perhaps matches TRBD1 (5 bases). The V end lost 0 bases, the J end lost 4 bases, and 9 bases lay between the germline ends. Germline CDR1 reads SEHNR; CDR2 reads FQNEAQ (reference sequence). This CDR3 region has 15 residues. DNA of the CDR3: TGTGCCAGCAGCTTAGCGGCAGGGATCACCGGGGAGCTGTTTTTT. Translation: CASSLAAGITGELFF.

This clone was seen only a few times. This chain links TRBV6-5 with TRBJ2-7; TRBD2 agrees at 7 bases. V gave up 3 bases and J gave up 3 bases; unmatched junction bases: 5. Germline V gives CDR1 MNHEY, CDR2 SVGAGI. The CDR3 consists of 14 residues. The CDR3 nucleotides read TGTGCCAGCAGTTATAGCAGCGGGGACTACGAGCAGTACTTC. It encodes CASSYSSGDYEQYF.

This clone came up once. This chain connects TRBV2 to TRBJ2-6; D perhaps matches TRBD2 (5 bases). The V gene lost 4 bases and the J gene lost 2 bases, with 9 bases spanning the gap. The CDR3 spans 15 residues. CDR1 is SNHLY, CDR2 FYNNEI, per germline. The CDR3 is CASSVNGAGANVLTF. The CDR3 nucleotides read TGTGCCAGCAGTGTAAACGGGGCTGGGGCCAACGTCCTGACTTTC. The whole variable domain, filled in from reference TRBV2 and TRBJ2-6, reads EPEVTQTPSHQVTQMGQEVILRCVPISNHLYFYWYRQILGQKVEFLVSFYNNEISEKSEIFDDQFSVERPDGSNFTLKIRSTKLEDSAMYFCASSVNGAGANVLTFGAGSRLTVL.

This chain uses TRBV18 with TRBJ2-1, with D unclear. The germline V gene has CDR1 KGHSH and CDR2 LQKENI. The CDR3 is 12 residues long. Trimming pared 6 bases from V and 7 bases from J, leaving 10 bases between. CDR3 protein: CASSLNRNEQFF. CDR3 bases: TGTGCCAGCTCCCTTAACCGGAATGAGCAGTTCTTC.

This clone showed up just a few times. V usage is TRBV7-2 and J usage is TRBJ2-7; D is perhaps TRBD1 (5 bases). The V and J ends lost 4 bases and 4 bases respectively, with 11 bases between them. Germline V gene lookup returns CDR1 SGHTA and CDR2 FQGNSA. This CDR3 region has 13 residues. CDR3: CASSSRTFYEQYF. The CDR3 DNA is TGTGCCAGCAGCTCTAGGACATTTTACGAGCAGTACTTC.

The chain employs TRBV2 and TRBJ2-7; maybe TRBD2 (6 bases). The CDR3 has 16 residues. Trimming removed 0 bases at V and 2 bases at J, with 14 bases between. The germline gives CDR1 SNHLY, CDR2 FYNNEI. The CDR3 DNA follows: TGTGCCAGCAGTGAAGCGGGGGGACCGAACCCCTACGAGCAGTACTTC. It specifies CASSEAGGPNPYEQYF.

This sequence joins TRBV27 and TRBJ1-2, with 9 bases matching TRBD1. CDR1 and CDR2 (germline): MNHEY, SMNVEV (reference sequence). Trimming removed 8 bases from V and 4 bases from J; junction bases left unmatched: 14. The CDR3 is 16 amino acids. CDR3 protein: CASADPPGQGPYGYTF. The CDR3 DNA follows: TGTGCCAGCGCGGACCCTCCGGGACAGGGCCCCTATGGCTACACCTTC.

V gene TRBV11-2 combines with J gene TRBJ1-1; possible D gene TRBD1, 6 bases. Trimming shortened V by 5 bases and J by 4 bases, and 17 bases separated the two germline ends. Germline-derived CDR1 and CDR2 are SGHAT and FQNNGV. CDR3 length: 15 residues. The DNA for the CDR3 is TGTGCCAGCAGCACTCTACGGGGGGGCGGCACTGAAGCTTTCTTT. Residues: CASSTLRGGGTEAFF.

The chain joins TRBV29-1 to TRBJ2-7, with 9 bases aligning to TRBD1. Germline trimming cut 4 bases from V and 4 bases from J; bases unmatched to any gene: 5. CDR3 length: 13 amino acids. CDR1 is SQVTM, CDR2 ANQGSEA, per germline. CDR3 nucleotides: TGCAGCGTTGTGGGACAGGGCGTTTACGAGCAGTACTTC. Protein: CSVVGQGVYEQYF.

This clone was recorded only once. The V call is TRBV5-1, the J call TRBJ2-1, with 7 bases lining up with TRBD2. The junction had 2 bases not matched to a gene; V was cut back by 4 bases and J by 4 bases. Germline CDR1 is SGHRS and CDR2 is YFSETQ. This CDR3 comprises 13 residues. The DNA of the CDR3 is TGCGCCAGCAGCGCGGGACTATACAATGAGCAGTTCTTC. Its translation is CASSAGLYNEQFF.

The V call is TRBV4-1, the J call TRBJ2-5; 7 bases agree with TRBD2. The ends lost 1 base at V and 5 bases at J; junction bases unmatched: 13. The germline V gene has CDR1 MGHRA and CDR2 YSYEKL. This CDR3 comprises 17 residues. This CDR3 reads CASSQGLAGVFQETQYF. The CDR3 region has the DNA TGCGCCAGCAGCCAAGGGCTGGCGGGGGTATTTCAGGAGACCCAGTACTTC.

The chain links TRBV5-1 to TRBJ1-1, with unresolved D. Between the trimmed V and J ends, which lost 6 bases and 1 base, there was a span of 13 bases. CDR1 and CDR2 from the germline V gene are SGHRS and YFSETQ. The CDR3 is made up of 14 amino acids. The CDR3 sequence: CASKVGTANTEAFF. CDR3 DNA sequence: TGCGCCAGCAAGGTTGGAACAGCGAACACTGAAGCTTTCTTT.

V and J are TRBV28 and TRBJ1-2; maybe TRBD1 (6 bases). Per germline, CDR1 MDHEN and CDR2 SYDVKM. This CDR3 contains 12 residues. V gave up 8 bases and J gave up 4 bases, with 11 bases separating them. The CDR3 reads CASGQQGYGYTF. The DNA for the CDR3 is TGTGCCAGCGGTCAACAGGGCTATGGCTACACCTTC.

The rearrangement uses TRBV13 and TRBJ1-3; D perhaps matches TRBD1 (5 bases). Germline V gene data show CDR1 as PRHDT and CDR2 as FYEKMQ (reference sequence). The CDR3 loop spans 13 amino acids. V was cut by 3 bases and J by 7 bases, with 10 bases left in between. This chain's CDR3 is CASSFQGWNTIYF. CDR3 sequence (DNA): TGTGCCAGCAGCTTCCAGGGATGGAACACCATATATTTT. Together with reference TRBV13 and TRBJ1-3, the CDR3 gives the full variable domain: AAGVIQSPRHLIKEKRETATLKCYPIPRHDTVYWYQQGPGQDPQFLISFYEKMQSDKGSIPDRFSAQQFSDYHSELNMSSLELGDSALYFCASSFQGWNTIYFGEGSWLTVV.

The CDR3 region has the DNA TGTGCCAGTAGTATAGTGGGCCAGGGGCTAGGAGAGACCCAGTACTTC. It translates to CASSIVGQGLGETQYF. V gene TRBV19 combines with J gene TRBJ2-5, with a tentative D call TRBD1 (6 bases). Trimming removed 1 base from V and 4 bases from J, with 16 bases in between. The germline V gene encodes CDR1 LNHDA and CDR2 SQIVND (reference sequence). This CDR3 is built from 16 residues.

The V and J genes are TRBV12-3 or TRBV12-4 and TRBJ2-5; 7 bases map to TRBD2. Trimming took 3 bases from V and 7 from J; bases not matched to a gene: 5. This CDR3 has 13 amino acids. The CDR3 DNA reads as TGTGCCAGCAGTTTTGGGGGGGAGGGGACCCAGTACTTC. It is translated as CASSFGGEGTQYF.

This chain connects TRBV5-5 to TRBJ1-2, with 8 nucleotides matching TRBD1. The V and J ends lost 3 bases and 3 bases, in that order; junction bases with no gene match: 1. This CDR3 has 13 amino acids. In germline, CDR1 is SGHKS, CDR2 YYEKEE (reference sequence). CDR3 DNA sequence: TGTGCCAGCAGCTCGGGACAGGACTATGGCTACACCTTC. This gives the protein CASSSGQDYGYTF.

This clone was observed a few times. This CDR3 is CSVGGAGDQPQHF. CDR3 DNA: TGCAGCGTTGGTGGGGCTGGGGATCAGCCCCAGCATTTT. The chain uses TRBV29-1 and TRBJ1-5, with D maybe TRBD1 (5 bases). The ends were cut back, 4 bases at V and 5 bases at J, with 12 bases in the middle. The CDR3 is 13 amino acids. Germline CDR1 SQVTM, CDR2 ANQGSEA.

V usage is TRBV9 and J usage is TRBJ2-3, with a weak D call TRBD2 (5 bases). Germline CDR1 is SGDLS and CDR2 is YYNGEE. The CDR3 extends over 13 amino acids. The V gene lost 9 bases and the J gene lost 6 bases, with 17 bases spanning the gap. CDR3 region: CATGRGPLDTQYF. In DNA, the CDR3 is TGTGCCACGGGCCGGGGTCCCTTGGATACGCAGTATTTT.

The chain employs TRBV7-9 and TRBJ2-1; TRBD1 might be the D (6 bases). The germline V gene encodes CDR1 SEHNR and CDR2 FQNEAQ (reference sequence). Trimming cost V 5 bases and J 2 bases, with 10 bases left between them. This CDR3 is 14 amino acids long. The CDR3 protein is CASSPDRTYNEQFF. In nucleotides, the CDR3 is TGTGCCAGCAGCCCTGACAGGACCTACAATGAGCAGTTCTTC. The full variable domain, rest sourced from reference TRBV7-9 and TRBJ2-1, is DTGVSQNPRHKITKRGQNVTFRCDPISEHNRLYWYRQTLGQGPEFLTYFQNEAQLEKSRLLSDRFSAERPKGSFSTLEIQRTEQGDSAMYLCASSPDRTYNEQFFGPGTRLTVL.

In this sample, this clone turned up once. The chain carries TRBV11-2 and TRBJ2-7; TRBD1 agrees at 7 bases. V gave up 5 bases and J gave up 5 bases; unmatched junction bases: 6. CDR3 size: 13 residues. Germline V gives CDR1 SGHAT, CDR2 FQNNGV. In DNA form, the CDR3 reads TGTGCCAGCAGCACGGACAGGAGAAACGAGCAGTACTTC. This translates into CASSTDRRNEQYF.

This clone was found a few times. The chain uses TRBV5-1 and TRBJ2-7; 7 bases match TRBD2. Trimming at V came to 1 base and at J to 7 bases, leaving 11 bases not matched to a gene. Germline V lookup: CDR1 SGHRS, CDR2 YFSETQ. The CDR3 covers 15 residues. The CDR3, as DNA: TGCGCCAGCAGCTTGCGCGGGGGAGGGGCTGAAGAGCAGTACTTC. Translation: CASSLRGGGAEEQYF.

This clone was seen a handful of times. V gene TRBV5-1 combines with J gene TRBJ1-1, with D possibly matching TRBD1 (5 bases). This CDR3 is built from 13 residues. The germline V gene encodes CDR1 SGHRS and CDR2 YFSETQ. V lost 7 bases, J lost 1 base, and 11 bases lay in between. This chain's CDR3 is CASAKGENTEAFF. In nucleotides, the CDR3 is TGCGCCAGCGCAAAAGGGGAGAACACTGAAGCTTTCTTT.

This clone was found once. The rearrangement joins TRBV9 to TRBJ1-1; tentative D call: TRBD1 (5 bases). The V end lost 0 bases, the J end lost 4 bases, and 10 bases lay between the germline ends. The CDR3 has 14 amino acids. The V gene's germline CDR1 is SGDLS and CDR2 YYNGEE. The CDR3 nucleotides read TGTGCCAGCAGCGTAGCTGTCCAGGGCACTGAAGCTTTCTTT. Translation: CASSVAVQGTEAFF.

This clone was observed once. The CDR3 spells CSVGEGALNTEAFF. CDR3 bases: TGCAGCGTTGGGGAGGGAGCTCTGAACACTGAAGCTTTCTTT. The chain links TRBV29-1 to TRBJ1-1; D unresolved. CDR3 length: 14 amino acids. V gave up 4 bases and J gave up 0 bases, with 12 bases separating them. Germline-derived CDR1 and CDR2 are SQVTM and ANQGSEA.

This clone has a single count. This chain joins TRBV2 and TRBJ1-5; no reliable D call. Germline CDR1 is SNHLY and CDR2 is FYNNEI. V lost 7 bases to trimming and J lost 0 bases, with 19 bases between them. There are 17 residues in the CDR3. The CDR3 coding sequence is TGTGCCAGCATGCGGGAAGGCCGGATTTATAGCAATCAGCCCCAGCATTTT. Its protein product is CASMREGRIYSNQPQHF.

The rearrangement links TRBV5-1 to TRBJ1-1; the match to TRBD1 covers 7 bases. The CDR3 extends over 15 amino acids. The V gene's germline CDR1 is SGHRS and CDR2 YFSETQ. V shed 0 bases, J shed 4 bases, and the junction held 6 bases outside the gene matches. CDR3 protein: CASSLVLRGSTEAFF. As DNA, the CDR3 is TGCGCCAGCAGCTTGGTCCTCAGGGGGTCCACTGAAGCTTTCTTT.

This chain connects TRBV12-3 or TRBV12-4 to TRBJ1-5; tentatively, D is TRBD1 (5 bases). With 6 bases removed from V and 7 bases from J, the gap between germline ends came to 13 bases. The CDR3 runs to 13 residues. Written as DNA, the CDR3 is TGTGCCAGCAGCCGGGGGGGAATCCAGCCCCAGCATTTT. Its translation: CASSRGGIQPQHF.

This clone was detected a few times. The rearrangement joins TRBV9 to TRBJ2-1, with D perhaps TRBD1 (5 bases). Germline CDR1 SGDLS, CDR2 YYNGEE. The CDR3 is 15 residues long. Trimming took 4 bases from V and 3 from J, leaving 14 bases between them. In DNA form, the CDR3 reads TGTGCCAGCAGCTTTTCTTCAGGGTACTACAATGAGCAGTTCTTC. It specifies CASSFSSGYYNEQFF.

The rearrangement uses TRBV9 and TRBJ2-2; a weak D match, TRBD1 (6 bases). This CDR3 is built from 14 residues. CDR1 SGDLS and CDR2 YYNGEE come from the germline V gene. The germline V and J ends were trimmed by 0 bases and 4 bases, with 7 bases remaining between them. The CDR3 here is CASSVGTATGELFF. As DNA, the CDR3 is TGTGCCAGCAGCGTAGGGACAGCCACCGGGGAGCTGTTTTTT.